The subject of this entry is one T cell receptor beta chain. 5' RACE with UMI labels generated the TRB cDNA libraries. Following a re-call of the 5' RACE reads, TCRdb has one entry per CDR3 protein and lacks DNA. The specimen's table records about 28,000 distinct CDR3 sequences. The data originate from a study of CXCR3-negative and CXCR3-positive naive CD8 T cells. CDR1 is MDHEN, CDR2 SYDVKM, per germline. The CDR3 totals 15 residues. The chain links TRBV28 to TRBJ2-7; with no DNA, the TCRdb D assignment of TRBD2 cannot be verified. The sequenced sample was memory CD8+ T cells from blood. This sequence was found in a human donor in good health. Some clones in this sample may be carry-over from other donors' samples. The CDR3 loop is CASSLPSGRGYEQYF.